The rows below give T cell receptor beta chains drawn from one sample of a study of blood T cell repertoires in COVID-19. Only in-frame clones appear in the TCRdb table, and some are missing; sequencing was by immunoSEQ multiplex PCR. This sample yields about 260,000 clones, of which approximately 90% are seen a single time; approximately 4% belongs to the top ten. Sequencing was done on a sample of peripheral blood. The receptor set was obtained from a man aged 55 to 70 who had recovered from COVID-19. Each CDR3 is given with its conserved first and last residue. A D gene is named only where the DNA matches it firmly. Part of the rows lack a size; the others show once, few, many or a class for expanded clones.

DNA: TGCGCCAGCAGCCCCCGTCTTACAGATACGCAGTATTTT
CDR3: CASSPRLTDTQYF
V: TRBV5-1
J: TRBJ2-3
size: NA
D: NA

DNA: TGTGCCAGCAGCTTAGTGGGCGCAGGGGTGGGAAACACCATATATTTT
CDR3: CASSLVGAGVGNTIYF
V: TRBV7-2
J: TRBJ1-3
size: NA
D: NA

DNA: TGTGCCAGTAGTATAGTAGGTGGTCTTGGGGGGGCGAACACTGAAGCTTTCTTT
CDR3: CASSIVGGLGGANTEAFF
V: TRBV19
J: TRBJ1-1
size: NA
D: NA

DNA: TGTGCCAGCAGCCAGTGGGAGGGTTTAAGTTGGGAAAACATTCAGTACTTC
CDR3: CASSQWEGLSWENIQYF
V: TRBV3-1/TRBV3-2
J: TRBJ2-4
size: large
D: TRBD2

DNA: TGTGCCAGCAGTTTCGGGTACGAGCAGTACTTC
CDR3: CASSFGYEQYF
V: TRBV12-3/TRBV12-4
J: TRBJ2-7
size: once
D: NA

DNA: TGTGCCAGCAGTGATCGACAGGGGGCCAAAAACATTCAGTACTTC
CDR3: CASSDRQGAKNIQYF
V: TRBV2
J: TRBJ2-4
size: NA
D: TRBD1

DNA: TGTGCCAGCAGCTTAGACTCTAGCACAGATACGCAGTATTTT
CDR3: CASSLDSSTDTQYF
V: TRBV7-3
J: TRBJ2-3
size: NA
D: NA

DNA: TGTGCCAGCAGTGAAGTCTGGGGAGCTAGGCTGTTTTTT
CDR3: CASSEVWGARLFF
V: TRBV2
J: TRBJ1-4
size: NA
D: NA

DNA: TGTGCCAGTACAGTTGACAGGGGCGGTGAGCAGTTCTTC
CDR3: CASTVDRGGEQFF
V: TRBV19
J: TRBJ2-1
size: few
D: TRBD1

DNA: TGTGCCAGCAGCTTGGGGACAGAAGCTTTCTTT
CDR3: CASSLGTEAFF
V: TRBV5-8
J: TRBJ1-1
size: NA
D: NA

DNA: TGTGCCAGCAGCTTCCGCGGAGGGAATGAGCAGTTCTTC
CDR3: CASSFRGGNEQFF
V: TRBV7-3
J: TRBJ2-1
size: NA
D: NA

DNA: TGCGCCAGCAGCTTGGGAAAGGACGGGGGGAATTCACCCCTCCACTTT
CDR3: CASSLGKDGGNSPLHF
V: TRBV5-1
J: TRBJ1-6
size: NA
D: NA

DNA: TGTGCCAGCAGTTACCCGGGACTATCCCAAACAGATACGCAGTATTTT
CDR3: CASSYPGLSQTDTQYF
V: TRBV6-2/TRBV6-3
J: TRBJ2-3
size: NA
D: TRBD2

DNA: TGTGCCAGCAGAAGATCGGGGGGGCCTGAAGGATACGAGCAGTACTTC
CDR3: CASRRSGGPEGYEQYF
V: TRBV27
J: TRBJ2-7
size: once
D: TRBD2

DNA: TGCGCCAGCAGCCAAGAAGTCGCCATCTACTCCTACGAGCAGTACTTC
CDR3: CASSQEVAIYSYEQYF
V: TRBV4-1
J: TRBJ2-7
size: NA
D: NA

DNA: TGTGCCAGCAGGGAACAGGGGGCAAGGAATCAGCCCCAGCATTTT
CDR3: CASREQGARNQPQHF
V: TRBV2
J: TRBJ1-5
size: NA
D: TRBD1

DNA: TGTGCCAGCAGCGGGGTGGAGGGGTTAGAGCAGTACTTC
CDR3: CASSGVEGLEQYF
V: TRBV9
J: TRBJ2-7
size: NA
D: NA

DNA: TGTGCCAGCAGCCTTATTTCCAGGGGGCGGACTGAAGCTTTCTTT
CDR3: CASSLISRGRTEAFF
V: TRBV27
J: TRBJ1-1
size: NA
D: TRBD1

DNA: TGTGCTAGTGGTTTGGTACAGACTTCTAGGAGGAATCAGCCCCAGCATTTT
CDR3: CASGLVQTSRRNQPQHF
V: TRBV12-5
J: TRBJ1-5
size: NA
D: NA

DNA: TGTGCCAGCAAAACGGACGGACTAGCGGGGGGGCCTGGAGAGCAGTACTTC
CDR3: CASKTDGLAGGPGEQYF
V: TRBV7-2
J: TRBJ2-7
size: NA
D: TRBD2

DNA: TGTGCCAGCAGTGAGGGGACAGGGTCGACGACTCGACTCTATGGCTACACCTTC
CDR3: CASSEGTGSTTRLYGYTF
V: TRBV2
J: TRBJ1-2
size: few
D: TRBD1

DNA: TGTGCCAGTAGTATAGGTCGCAGGGGAAACGAGCAGTTCTTC
CDR3: CASSIGRRGNEQFF
V: TRBV19
J: TRBJ2-1
size: NA
D: NA

DNA: TGTGCCAGCTCACCACGGGCAGGGGGGACCTCTGGGGCCAACGTCCTGACTTTC
CDR3: CASSPRAGGTSGANVLTF
V: TRBV18
J: TRBJ2-6
size: NA
D: NA

DNA: TGTGCCTGGAACGCACAGGGTTGGGGGGGCTACACCTTC
CDR3: CAWNAQGWGGYTF
V: TRBV30
J: TRBJ1-2
size: NA
D: NA

DNA: TGCAGCGCTCGGCAGGGAGGATTCAGGACTGAAGCTTTCTTT
CDR3: CSARQGGFRTEAFF
V: TRBV29-1
J: TRBJ1-1
size: NA
D: NA

DNA: TGTGCCAGTAGACCGTCGGACAGGGGGCTGGCCTACGAGCAGTACTTC
CDR3: CASRPSDRGLAYEQYF
V: TRBV19
J: TRBJ2-7
size: NA
D: TRBD1

DNA: TGCAGTGCTAGTAAGGGGGTTCGAGGGAACACTGAAGCTTTCTTT
CDR3: CSASKGVRGNTEAFF
V: TRBV20-1
J: TRBJ1-1
size: NA
D: NA

DNA: TGTGCCAGCAGTTACGGGGCAGAGATGGGTTCACCCCTCCACTTT
CDR3: CASSYGAEMGSPLHF
V: TRBV6-6
J: TRBJ1-6
size: NA
D: NA

DNA: TGTGCCAGCAGCCAAGACAGGGGGCCAGATACGCAGTATTTT
CDR3: CASSQDRGPDTQYF
V: TRBV11-2
J: TRBJ2-3
size: few
D: TRBD1

DNA: TGTGCCAGCAGCTCCCCCGGACAGGGGTGGTACGAGCAGTACTTC
CDR3: CASSSPGQGWYEQYF
V: TRBV7-2
J: TRBJ2-7
size: NA
D: TRBD1

DNA: TGTGCCAGCAGTGAAGGGACAGGGAACTATGGCTACACCTTC
CDR3: CASSEGTGNYGYTF
V: TRBV6-1
J: TRBJ1-2
size: NA
D: TRBD1

DNA: TGTGCCAGCAGCTTGGGGTCGGGGTACTACGAGCAGTACTTC
CDR3: CASSLGSGYYEQYF
V: TRBV5-6
J: TRBJ2-7
size: NA
D: NA

DNA: TGTGCCAGTGGGGGAGGAAATGGGTACCAAGAGACCCAGTACTTC
CDR3: CASGGGNGYQETQYF
V: TRBV2
J: TRBJ2-5
size: NA
D: NA

DNA: TGTGCCAGCAGCCAAGGACAAAATAGCAATCAGCCCCAGCATTTT
CDR3: CASSQGQNSNQPQHF
V: TRBV3-1/TRBV3-2
J: TRBJ1-5
size: NA
D: NA

DNA: TGTGCCAGCTCACTAAAACAGGGTTTCGAGCAGTACTTC
CDR3: CASSLKQGFEQYF
V: TRBV18
J: TRBJ2-7
size: NA
D: NA

DNA: TGTGCCAGCAGCTTGTGGGGAGGGGGTAGCAATCAGCCCCAGCATTTT
CDR3: CASSLWGGGSNQPQHF
V: TRBV5-6
J: TRBJ1-5
size: NA
D: NA

DNA: TGTGCCAGCGCCCGACTGCCCAATCAGCCCCAGCATTTT
CDR3: CASARLPNQPQHF
V: TRBV12-3/TRBV12-4
J: TRBJ1-5
size: NA
D: NA

DNA: TGTGCCAGCAGCTTGGTTCCCCAGGGTAACACCATATATTTT
CDR3: CASSLVPQGNTIYF
V: TRBV5-4
J: TRBJ1-3
size: NA
D: NA

DNA: TGTGCCAGCAGTAATGATTTTAGGACAACCTACAATGAGCAGTTCTTC
CDR3: CASSNDFRTTYNEQFF
V: TRBV6-2/TRBV6-3
J: TRBJ2-1
size: few
D: NA

DNA: TGTGCCAGCAGTACGGGGGGCCCTGGGGAGCAGTACTTC
CDR3: CASSTGGPGEQYF
V: TRBV6-5
J: TRBJ2-7
size: NA
D: NA

DNA: TGTGCCAGCAGCGTATCGAACGGGGGGGTCACAGATACGCAGTATTTT
CDR3: CASSVSNGGVTDTQYF
V: TRBV9
J: TRBJ2-3
size: NA
D: TRBD2

DNA: TGTGCCAGCAGCAGCAAGCCCTTGGGGGCCAACGTCCTGACTTTC
CDR3: CASSSKPLGANVLTF
V: TRBV7-2
J: TRBJ2-6
size: NA
D: NA

DNA: TGTGCCAGCAGCTTACGACAGGGCGGCTATGGCTACACCTTC
CDR3: CASSLRQGGYGYTF
V: TRBV7-2
J: TRBJ1-2
size: NA
D: TRBD1

DNA: TGTGCCAGTAGTCAGAACCACAGGCTTACCTACGAGCAGTACTTC
CDR3: CASSQNHRLTYEQYF
V: TRBV19
J: TRBJ2-7
size: NA
D: NA

DNA: TGTGCCAGTAGCAGAATCCGGGACAGGGGGATTACTGAAGCTTTCTTT
CDR3: CASSRIRDRGITEAFF
V: TRBV19
J: TRBJ1-1
size: NA
D: TRBD1